This TCR beta chain comes out of a study of T-cell reconstitution after alpha-beta-depleted transplantation in children. General study points: Certain patients had high TCRbeta diversity at day 60, and it came from recipient T cells and thymic progenitors that survived. There were reportedly several hundred expanded graft clones from which alpha-beta T cells came about two months after transplant. Newly generated T cells supplied most T-cell counts and diversity one year post-transplant.

Notes on this clonotype: No antigen is known for it.

As it was prepared, the TCRbeta library received unique molecular identifiers. Each CDR3 protein gets one entry after TCRdb re-called the PCR reads with MiXCR. The table lists approximately 630,000 distinct CDR3 sequences, roughly 13% of them singletons. V was cut by 9 bases and J by 11 bases, with 5 bases left in between. This CDR3 is 8 amino acids long. The V gene's germline CDR1 is SNHLY and CDR2 FYNNEI. The TCR comes from a girl aged 2 to 10 with congenital amegakaryocytic thrombocytopenia, due to receive a stem cell transplant. Material: PBMCs, obtained before TCRalphabeta/CD19-depleted stem cell transplant. The chain is built from TRBV2 and TRBJ2-1; TRBD1 is a possible D gene (5 bases). The CDR3 region has the DNA TGTGCCAGGGGGCAGCAGTTCTTC. Residues: CARGQQFF.